The text below deals with one T cell receptor (beta chain). Time point here: after neoadjuvant nivolumab, at surgical resection. Stage II-IVA oral cavity squamous cell carcinoma was new and untreated by systemic or radiation therapy. The patients had HPV-negative, locally advanced oral cavity squamous cell carcinoma. Analysis of PBMCs was direct, with no culture step. Trimming shortened V by 0 bases and J by 0 bases, and 3 bases separated the two germline ends. The CDR3 contains 13 residues. Germline lookup yields CDR1 SGHRS and CDR2 YFSETQ. The data were taken from a study of neoadjuvant anti-PD-1 for oral cavity cancer. Most PBMC samples had 480 ng input DNA in six replicates. The protocol was immunoSEQ multiplex PCR, while the TCRdb copy is restricted to in-frame clones and leaves out a portion. In the table there are over 13,000 clones, about 73% of which are singletons.

The source material was PBMCs, sampled after nivolumab (anti-PD-1) treatment. The genes are TRBV5-1 and TRBJ1-1; D unclear. The TCR originated in a person aged 40 to 85 with oral cavity squamous cell carcinoma. Written as DNA, the CDR3 is TGCGCCAGCAGCTTGGGGATGAACACTGAAGCTTTCTTT. It codes for CASSLGMNTEAFF.